This TCR beta chain was retrieved from a study of regulatory T cells in long-lasting Graves disease. Study-level points and caveats: Segments TRBV28, TRBJ1-2 and TRBJ2-5 showed preferential usage in persistent disease.

Time point meaning: persistent/refractory GD, antithyroid drugs over 5 years with positive TRAb. TCR sequences were obtained from RNA taken from PBMCs. In building TCR beta libraries, iRepertoire HTBI primers were used together with Arm-PCR of CDR3 regions. TCRdb re-analysed the multiplex PCR reads in MiXCR, keeping a single row per CDR3 protein. The repertoire holds 350,000 to 450,000 distinct CDR3 sequences, with 23% as singletons. Of note for this clonotype: The antigen is undetermined. A read error likely explains this, since a far larger clone differs by one base.

The CDR3 length is 14 residues. The germline V and J ends were trimmed by 5 bases and 0 bases, with 8 bases remaining between them. The germline V gene encodes CDR1 MNHEY and CDR2 SMNVEV (reference sequence). The chain recombines TRBV27 with TRBJ1-5; D ambiguous. This sequence originates from a woman between 35 and 50 years old with Graves disease. The source was peripheral blood mononuclear cells (PBMCs), collected when the disease was refractory, from a patient treated with antithyroid drugs. The DNA for the CDR3 is TGTGCCAGCAGTCACCGCCTTAGCAATCAGCCCCAGCATTTT. As protein: CASSHRLSNQPQHF.